This T cell receptor beta chain was sequenced in a study of shared clonotypes between healthy human individuals. Generated by immunoSEQ multiplex PCR, the TCRdb table keeps only in-frame clones and is missing some. The top ten clones hold more than 0.85% of a sample with over 950,000 clones, roughly 80% of them seen once. Losses at the gene ends were 10 bases for V and 8 bases for J; bases not matched to a gene: 10. CDR1 and CDR2 from the germline V gene are ENHRY and SYGVKD. The CDR3 sequence is 12 residues long. The chain uses TRBV10-3 and TRBJ1-2; TRBD1 aligns across 7 bases. The receptor's source is a man between 18 and 29 years old in good health. Some clones in this sample may be carry-over from other donors' samples. Input material: memory CD4+ T cells from PBMCs. The subset: CD45RA-negative fraction. CDR3 protein: CATTTGSMGYTF. In nucleotides, the CDR3 is TGTGCCACCACGACAGGGTCTATGGGCTACACCTTC.